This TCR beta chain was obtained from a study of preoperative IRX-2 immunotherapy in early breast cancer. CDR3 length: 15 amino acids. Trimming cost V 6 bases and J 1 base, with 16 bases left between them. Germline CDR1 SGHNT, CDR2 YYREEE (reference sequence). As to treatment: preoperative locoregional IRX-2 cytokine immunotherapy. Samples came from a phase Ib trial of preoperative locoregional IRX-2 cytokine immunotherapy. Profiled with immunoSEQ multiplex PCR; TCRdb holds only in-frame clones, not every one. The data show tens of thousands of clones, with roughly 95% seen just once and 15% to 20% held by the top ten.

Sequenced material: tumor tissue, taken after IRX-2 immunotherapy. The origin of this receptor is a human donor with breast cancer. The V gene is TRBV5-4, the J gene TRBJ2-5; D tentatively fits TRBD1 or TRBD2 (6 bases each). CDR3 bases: TGTGCCAGCACCCCGCCCGGGGGCCTCCAAGAGACCCAGTACTTC. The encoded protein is CASTPPGGLQETQYF.